The 10 T cell receptor beta chains given below trace back to one sample, sequenced in a study of tumor-infiltrating lymphocytes in primary liver carcinoma. The authors took blood RNA from unsorted whole blood and also extracted germline DNA. TCR beta cDNA came from about 0.45 ug total RNA, primed with a constant-region primer. Each TCR beta library was derived from three nested multiplex PCR rounds that employed slightly modified ARM-PCR. Investigators reported that the first two PCR rounds, at roughly 10 cycles each, used TRBV1-TRBV30 forward primers with a C-beta reverse primer. TCRdb itself ran the multiplex PCR reads through MiXCR, one entry per CDR3 protein. The sample has roughly 330,000 distinct CDR3 sequences, roughly 61% seen once. The sample consisted of peripheral blood. These receptors came from a man in his forties with primary liver carcinoma and hepatitis B virus infection.

Turning to this clonotype: Possible read error: a much larger clone is one base away. The chain combines TRBV6-1 with TRBJ2-7, with no clear D. CDR3 length equals 14 residues. The ends were cut back, 6 bases at V and 2 bases at J, with 14 bases in the middle. CDR1 MNHNS and CDR2 SASEGT come from the germline V gene. The DNA of the CDR3 is TGTGCCAGCAGAGAGAGACGGATTCCCTACGAGCAGTACTTC. This sequence encodes CASRERRIPYEQYF.

This clonotype was seen repeatedly, ten times or more. The genes are TRBV29-1 and TRBJ2-2; 8 bases match TRBD2. CDR1 and CDR2 from the germline V gene are SQVTM and ANQGSEA. This CDR3 is built from 14 residues. Trimming took 5 bases from V and 2 from J; bases not matched to a gene: 4. The chain's CDR3 is CSVTLAANTGELFF. As DNA, the CDR3 is TGCAGCGTTACACTAGCGGCTAACACCGGGGAGCTGTTTTTT.

This clonotype was recorded at least ten times. The CDR3 DNA sequence: TGTGCCAGCAGGGAGGGACCCTCTGGGGCCAACGTCCTGACTTTC. Translation: CASREGPSGANVLTF. The chain carries TRBV6-5 and TRBJ2-6, with D maybe TRBD2 (6 bases). The length of the CDR3 is 15 residues. CDR1 and CDR2 from the germline V gene are MNHEY and SVGAGI. Trimming left V 6 bases short and J 0 bases short, with 9 bases between.

A remark on this clonotype: Since a much larger clone is just one base distant, this may be a read error. The chain joins TRBV6-5 to TRBJ2-3, with 8 bases fitting TRBD2. There are 15 residues in the CDR3. Germline V gene data show CDR1 as MNHEY and CDR2 as SVGAGI. The CDR3 DNA reads as TGTGCCAACAGTTACCCCCGGGGGGGTGCAGATACGCAGTATTTT. This gives the protein CANSYPRGGADTQYF.

Comments on this clonotype: A much bigger clone sits one base away, suggesting this may be a read error. V and J are TRBV6-5 and TRBJ2-3, with D perhaps TRBD1 (6 bases). CDR1 MNHEY and CDR2 SVGAGI come from the germline V gene. This CDR3 contains 17 residues. This CDR3 is CARSYSVSRTVTDTQYF. DNA for the CDR3: TGTGCCCGCAGTTACTCAGTTTCGAGGACAGTGACAGATACGCAGTATTTT.

With regard to this clonotype: This sequence may be a read error, since a much larger clone differs from it by one base. This chain uses TRBV10-3 with TRBJ2-3, with 8 bases aligning to TRBD2. The CDR3 has 14 amino acids. Germline CDR1 and CDR2: ENHRY and SYGVKD. CDR3 sequence reads: CAIGESGGADTQYF. The DNA of the CDR3 is TGTGCCATCGGTGAGTCGGGGGGGGCAGATACGCAGTATTTT.

As concerns this clonotype: A read error is possible here, since a much larger clone lies one base away. The conserved closing phenylalanine or tryptophan is absent in this CDR3, likely reflecting a read error. This chain joins TRBV6-2 or TRBV6-3 and TRBJ1-1, with D hard to call. Germline CDR1 is MNHEY and CDR2 is SVGEGT. Trimming stripped 1 base from V and 1 base from J, with 4 bases between. The CDR3 totals 13 residues. CDR3 protein: CASSYLPNTEAFV. Written as DNA, the CDR3 is TGTGCCAGCAGTTACTTACCGAACACTGAAGCTTTCGTT.

This clonotype was observed a few times. A much larger clone sits a single nucleotide away, making a read error possible. The J gene is TRBJ1-2, the V gene TRBV7-8; D possibly corresponds to TRBD1 (5 bases). This CDR3 is built from 14 residues. Looked up from germline, CDR1 is SGHVS and CDR2 is FQNEAQ. The CDR3 DNA reads as TGTGCCAGCAGCTTAGGATTTGATGGGGCTGGCCACACCTTC. It codes for CASSLGFDGAGHTF.

This rearrangement joins TRBV28 to TRBJ1-2, with TRBD1 identical over 10 bases. CDR3 length equals 14 residues. Germline CDR1 is MDHEN and CDR2 is SYDVKM. V shed 4 bases, J shed 7 bases, and the junction held 6 bases outside the gene matches. The CDR3, as DNA: TGTGCCAGCAGTTCGGACAGGGGGTTTCTTGGCTACACCTTC. Translated, it gives CASSSDRGFLGYTF.

This clonotype showed up many times. This may stem from a read error, because a much larger clone lies one nucleotide away. This likely comes from a read error, as the CDR3 has no conserved phenylalanine or tryptophan at its end. The chain links TRBV11-1 to TRBJ2-1; TRBD2 matches 9 bases. With V trimmed by 4 bases and J by 7 bases, 5 bases remained unmatched. This CDR3 has 14 residues. The V gene's germline CDR1 is SGHAT and CDR2 FQDESV (reference sequence). Here the CDR3 reads CASSSSGNRNEQFS. The CDR3 bases are TGTGCCAGCAGCTCTAGCGGGAATAGGAATGAGCAGTTCTCC.